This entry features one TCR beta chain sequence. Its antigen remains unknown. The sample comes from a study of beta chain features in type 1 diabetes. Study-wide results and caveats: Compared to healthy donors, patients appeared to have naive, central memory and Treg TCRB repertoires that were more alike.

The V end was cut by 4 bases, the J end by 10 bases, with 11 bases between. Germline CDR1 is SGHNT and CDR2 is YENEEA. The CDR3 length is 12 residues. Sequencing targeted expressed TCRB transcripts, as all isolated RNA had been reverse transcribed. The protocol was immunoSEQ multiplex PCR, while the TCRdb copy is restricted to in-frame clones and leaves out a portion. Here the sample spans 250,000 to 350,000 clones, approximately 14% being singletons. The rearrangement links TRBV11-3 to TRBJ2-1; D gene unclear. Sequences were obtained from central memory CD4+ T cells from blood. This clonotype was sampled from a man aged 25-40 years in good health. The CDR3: CASSWVASEQFF. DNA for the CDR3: TGTGCCAGCAGCTGGGTTGCCTCGGAGCAGTTCTTC.